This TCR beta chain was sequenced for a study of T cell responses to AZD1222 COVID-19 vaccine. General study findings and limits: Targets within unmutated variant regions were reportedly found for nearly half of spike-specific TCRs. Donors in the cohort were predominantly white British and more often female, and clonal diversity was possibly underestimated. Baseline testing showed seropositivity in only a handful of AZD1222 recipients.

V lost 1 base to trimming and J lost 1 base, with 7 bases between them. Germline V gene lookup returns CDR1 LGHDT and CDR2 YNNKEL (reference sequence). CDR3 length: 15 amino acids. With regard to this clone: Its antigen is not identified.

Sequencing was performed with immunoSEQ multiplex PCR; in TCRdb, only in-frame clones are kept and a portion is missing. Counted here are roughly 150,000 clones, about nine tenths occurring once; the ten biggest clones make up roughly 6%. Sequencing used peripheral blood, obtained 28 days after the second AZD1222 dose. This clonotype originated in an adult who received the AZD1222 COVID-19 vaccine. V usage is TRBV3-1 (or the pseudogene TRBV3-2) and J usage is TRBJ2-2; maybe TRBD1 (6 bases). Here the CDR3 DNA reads TGTGCCAGCAGCCAAGGAGGGGGGAACACCGGGGAGCTGTTTTTT. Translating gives CASSQGGGNTGELFF.